Below, 25 T cell receptor beta chains from the same sample are listed, as sequenced in a study of blood T cell repertoires in COVID-19 (TCRdb year 2020). The library was built by means of the immunoSEQ multiplex PCR assay. TCRdb holds this immuneACCESS table with in-frame rearrangements only. Some clones are missing; in checked studies, unresolved V genes explain under half, and the rest has no known cause. Across this sample there are 130,000 or so clones, with 85% seen only once. 4.3% of the sample goes to the ten largest clones. Sequencing used peripheral blood. These TCRs come from a human donor in a cohort sampled during active COVID-19.

This chain connects TRBV7-8 to TRBJ2-1, with a tentative D call TRBD2 (5 bases). The CDR3 runs 15 residues. V shed 0 bases and J shed 3 bases, with 9 bases lying between them. Germline V gene data show CDR1 as SGHVS and CDR2 as FQNEAQ. CDR3 amino acids: CASSLAGRHYNEQFF. The CDR3 DNA is TGTGCCAGCAGCTTAGCGGGGAGACACTACAATGAGCAGTTCTTC. The full variable domain, in which reference TRBV7-8 and TRBJ2-1 provide the parts outside the CDR3, is GAGVSQSPRYKVAKRGQDVALRCDPISGHVSLFWYQQALGQGPEFLTYFQNEAQLDKSGLPSDRFFAERPEGSVSTLKIQRTQQEDSAVYLCASSLAGRHYNEQFFGPGTRLTVL.

The chain joins TRBV3-1 (or the pseudogene TRBV3-2) to TRBJ2-1; 8 nucleotides match TRBD2. This CDR3 has 14 amino acids. V lost 3 bases, J lost 8 bases, and 6 bases stayed unmatched. Germline lookup yields CDR1 LGHDT and CDR2 YNNKEL (reference sequence). The CDR3 nucleotides are TGTGCCAGCAGCCAGAACGGGAGGGTCGATGAGCAGTTCTTC. It is translated as CASSQNGRVDEQFF.

The chain is built from TRBV19 and TRBJ2-5, with D possibly matching TRBD2 (5 bases). Deletions cut 8 bases from V and 9 bases from J, with 16 bases between. Germline V gives CDR1 LNHDA, CDR2 SQIVND (reference sequence). The length of the CDR3 is 12 residues. Here the CDR3 reads CASSGGLVAQYF. CDR3 sequence (DNA): TGTGCCAGTTCAGGAGGTTTGGTTGCCCAGTACTTC.

This chain links TRBV12-3 or TRBV12-4 with TRBJ1-2, with 10 bases that match TRBD1. V gave up 6 bases and J gave up 7 bases; unmatched junction bases: 5. The CDR3 contains 13 residues. CDR3 protein: CASSRGQGVGYTF. In DNA, the CDR3 is TGTGCCAGCAGCCGTGGACAGGGGGTTGGCTACACCTTC.

This clone was recorded only once. The rearrangement links TRBV6-7 to TRBJ2-6; a possible D gene is TRBD1 (6 bases). TRBV6-7 is reported as an ORF; its role is uncertain. Trimming removed 7 bases from V and 0 bases from J, with 22 bases in between. The CDR3 extends over 19 amino acids. The CDR3: CASTFVRDINFSGANVLTF. For the CDR3, the DNA is TGTGCCAGCACTTTCGTGAGGGACATTAACTTCTCTGGGGCCAACGTCCTGACTTTC.

The chain links TRBV5-1 to TRBJ2-5; weak D call: TRBD2 (6 bases). Germline V gives CDR1 SGHRS, CDR2 YFSETQ. The germline V and J ends were trimmed by 0 bases and 2 bases, with 11 bases remaining between them. The CDR3 runs to 15 residues. The CDR3: CASSLAGGKQETQYF. CDR3 nucleotide sequence: TGCGCCAGCAGCTTGGCCGGGGGAAAACAAGAGACCCAGTACTTC.

To note about this clone: The same CDR3 arises from other DNA sequences in this sample as well. The V call is TRBV7-3, the J call TRBJ2-3, with 7 bases lining up with TRBD2. The trim removed 5 bases at V and 0 bases at J, leaving 5 bases unmatched. This CDR3 comprises 15 residues. Germline V gene data show CDR1 as SGHTA and CDR2 as FQGTGA. The CDR3 DNA reads as TGTGCCAGCAGCACGGCCGGGGGGAGCACAGATACGCAGTATTTT. It is translated as CASSTAGGSTDTQYF. The complete variable domain, with remaining parts taken from reference TRBV7-3 and TRBJ2-3, reads GAGVSQTPSNKVTEKGKYVELRCDPISGHTALYWYRQSLGQGPEFLIYFQGTGAADDSGLPNDRFFAVRPEGSVSTLKIQRTERGDSAVYLCASSTAGGSTDTQYFGPGTRLTVL.

This chain connects TRBV9 to TRBJ2-1; tentatively, D is TRBD1 (6 bases). Germline values: CDR1 SGDLS, CDR2 YYNGEE. CDR3 size: 12 residues. Between the trimmed V and J ends, which lost 2 bases and 9 bases, there was a span of 9 bases. This chain's CDR3 is CASSVGDTEQFF. Here the CDR3 DNA reads TGTGCCAGCAGCGTGGGGGACACTGAGCAGTTCTTC. Full variable domain (missing parts from reference TRBV9 and TRBJ2-1): DSGVTQTPKHLITATGQRVTLRCSPRSGDLSVYWYQQSLDQGLQFLIQYYNGEERAKGNILERFSAQQFPDLHSELNLSSLELGDSALYFCASSVGDTEQFFGPGTRLTVL.

V is TRBV14 and J is TRBJ2-1, with D perhaps matching TRBD2 (7 bases). Germline V CDR1 and CDR2: SGHDN, FVKESK. Trimming left V 1 base short and J 7 bases short, with 17 bases between. This CDR3 has 16 residues. The chain's CDR3 is CASSQVPGGSWNEQFF. CDR3 nucleotides: TGTGCCAGCAGCCAAGTCCCGGGGGGCTCTTGGAATGAGCAGTTCTTC. Supplemented by reference TRBV14 and TRBJ2-1, the full variable domain reads EAGVTQFPSHSVIEKGQTVTLRCDPISGHDNLYWYRRVMGKEIKFLLHFVKESKQDESGMPNNRFLAERTGGTYSTLKVQPAELEDSGVYFCASSQVPGGSWNEQFFGPGTRLTVL.

The chain joins TRBV13 to TRBJ1-1; D may be TRBD1 (5 bases). The V and J ends lost 5 bases and 0 bases respectively, with 13 bases between them. The germline V gene encodes CDR1 PRHDT and CDR2 FYEKMQ (reference sequence). This CDR3 has 15 amino acids. Written as DNA, the CDR3 is TGTGCCAGCAGCGTCCCCGGGACTGTGAACACTGAAGCTTTCTTT. Amino acid sequence: CASSVPGTVNTEAFF. The whole variable domain, filled in from reference TRBV13 and TRBJ1-1, reads AAGVIQSPRHLIKEKRETATLKCYPIPRHDTVYWYQQGPGQDPQFLISFYEKMQSDKGSIPDRFSAQQFSDYHSELNMSSLELGDSALYFCASSVPGTVNTEAFFGQGTRLTVV.

The chain employs TRBV6-5 and TRBJ1-1; 7 bases map to TRBD1. The CDR3 has 15 residues. In germline, CDR1 is MNHEY, CDR2 SVGAGI. V was clipped by 0 bases and J by 4 bases; unmatched bases: 5. The CDR3, as DNA: TGTGCCAGCAGTTACTCGTGGACAGGCCGCACTGAAGCTTTCTTT. This codes for CASSYSWTGRTEAFF.

This chain joins TRBV6-1 and TRBJ2-7, with 7 bases lining up with TRBD2. The trim removed 0 bases at V and 4 bases at J, leaving 9 bases unmatched. The germline CDR1 and CDR2 sequences are MNHNS and SASEGT. This CDR3 comprises 16 residues. This chain's CDR3 is CASSEAFWGGGYEQYF. The DNA for the CDR3 is TGTGCCAGCAGTGAAGCGTTTTGGGGGGGTGGTTACGAGCAGTACTTC.

This clone came up once. In nucleotides, the CDR3 is TGTGCCAGCTCACCACTTCATAGCGGGAGCGCCTACAATGAGCAGTTCTTC. The encoded protein is CASSPLHSGSAYNEQFF. The genes are TRBV18 and TRBJ2-1, with TRBD2 identical over 9 bases. J lost 2 bases, V lost 1 base, and 6 bases had no gene match. The CDR3 loop spans 17 amino acids. CDR1 is KGHSH, CDR2 LQKENI, per germline.

This clone was seen a single time. V and J are TRBV7-2 and TRBJ2-5; possible D gene TRBD2, 5 bases. This CDR3 contains 16 residues. V gave up 1 base and J gave up 4 bases, with 16 bases separating them. From germline, CDR1 is SGHTA and CDR2 FQGNSA. Written as DNA, the CDR3 is TGTGCCAGCAGCTTAGGACCCGGGATTTTAGTAGAGACCCAGTACTTC. Its translation: CASSLGPGILVETQYF.

A single count supports this clone. The chain uses TRBV5-6 and TRBJ2-3; perhaps TRBD2 as D (5 bases). The germline CDR1 and CDR2 sequences are SGHDT and YYEEEE. V lost 2 bases and J 0 bases, leaving 13 bases between the germline ends. CDR3 length: 16 residues. The CDR3 here is CASSFLERSSTDTQYF. The CDR3 coding sequence is TGTGCCAGCAGCTTTCTCGAGCGGAGTAGCACAGATACGCAGTATTTT.

The chain carries TRBV27 and TRBJ1-6; 9 nucleotides agree with TRBD1. CDR3 size: 15 residues. V was clipped by 5 bases and J by 7 bases; unmatched bases: 6. From germline, CDR1 is MNHEY and CDR2 SMNVEV (reference sequence). The CDR3 nucleotides read TGTGCCAGCAGTAGGGACAGGGCCATAAATTCACCCCTCCACTTT. Translation gives CASSRDRAINSPLHF.

The V and J genes are TRBV11-2 and TRBJ2-5; D possibly corresponds to TRBD2 (5 bases). In germline, CDR1 is SGHAT, CDR2 FQNNGV. CDR3 length equals 15 residues. The V end lost 1 base, the J end lost 3 bases, and 12 bases lay between the germline ends. In DNA form, the CDR3 reads TGTGCCAGCAGCTTAGGGGGAGTGATAGAAGAGACCCAGTACTTC. Its protein product is CASSLGGVIEETQYF.

Here the CDR3 DNA reads TGTGCCAGCAGTTTAAAATTCCGGGGGGATAGCTATGGCTACACCTTC. This gives the protein CASSLKFRGDSYGYTF. J is TRBJ1-2 and V is TRBV27, with D possibly matching TRBD1 (5 bases). The germline V gene has CDR1 MNHEY and CDR2 SMNVEV (reference sequence). The CDR3 sequence is 16 residues long. V was pared by 2 bases and J by 4 bases, with 17 bases between.

In the case of this clone: Other DNA sequences in this specimen translate into the identical CDR3. V is TRBV19 and J is TRBJ1-1, with D possibly matching TRBD1 (5 bases). Per the germline V gene, CDR1 is LNHDA and CDR2 is SQIVND (reference sequence). CDR3 size: 10 residues. With 8 bases removed from V and 7 bases from J, the gap between germline ends came to 8 bases. This chain's CDR3 is CASGRVEAFF. Written as DNA, the CDR3 is TGTGCCAGTGGCAGGGTTGAAGCTTTCTTT. Together with reference TRBV19 and TRBJ1-1, the CDR3 gives the full variable domain: DGGITQSPKYLFRKEGQNVTLSCEQNLNHDAMYWYRQDPGQGLRLIYYSQIVNDFQKGDIAEGYSVSREKKESFPLTVTSAQKNPTAFYLCASGRVEAFFGQGTRLTVV.

This clone was detected only once. The chain employs TRBV5-5 and TRBJ2-7; TRBD2 matches 9 bases. The CDR3 consists of 15 residues. CDR1 and CDR2 from the germline V gene are SGHKS and YYEKEE (reference sequence). Trimming removed 4 bases from V and 3 bases from J; junction bases left unmatched: 8. The CDR3 region has the DNA TGTGCCAGCAGCCCTCTTGGAGCGGGGGGCTACGAGCAGTACTTC. Its protein product is CASSPLGAGGYEQYF.

As concerns this clone: One junction end does not reproduce the germline sequence, and a read error may be involved. CDR3 sequence: CAWSDVFRDRNAEAFF. The CDR3 bases are TGTGCCTGGAGTGACGTTTTCAGGGACAGGAACGCTGAAGCTTTCTTT. The rearrangement uses TRBV30 and TRBJ1-1, with 8 bases fitting TRBD1. The germline V gene encodes CDR1 GTSNPN and CDR2 SVGIG (reference sequence). CDR3 length: 16 amino acids.

The chain uses TRBV4-3 and TRBJ1-4, with D tentatively TRBD1 (5 bases). Trimming took 4 bases from V and 0 from J, leaving 15 bases between them. CDR3 length: 17 amino acids. Germline assignment: CDR1 LGHNA and CDR2 YSLEER. The CDR3 is CASSPGLGGATNEKLFF. The DNA of the CDR3 is TGCGCCAGCAGCCCTGGGTTGGGGGGTGCAACTAATGAAAAACTGTTTTTT.

There are a few counts of this clone. The chain carries TRBV7-6 and TRBJ2-7, with D perhaps TRBD1 (7 bases). V lost 4 bases, J lost 0 bases, and 13 bases lay in between. The germline CDR1 and CDR2 sequences are SGHVS and FNYEAQ. This CDR3 contains 15 residues. CDR3 sequence reads: CASSSTGTFSYEQYF. For the CDR3, the DNA is TGTGCCAGCAGCTCGACAGGGACTTTCTCCTACGAGCAGTACTTC.

In its sample, this clone was seen once. This rearrangement joins TRBV5-6 to TRBJ2-5; TRBD2 agrees at 8 bases. The CDR3 consists of 16 residues. CDR1 is SGHDT and CDR2 is YYEEEE in the germline V gene. V lost 6 bases, J lost 2 bases, and 12 bases stayed unmatched. Written as DNA, the CDR3 is TGTGCCAGCACCCCACCGGGGGGGGTCCTACAAGAGACCCAGTACTTC. Translation gives CASTPPGGVLQETQYF.

A few counts support this clone. The CDR3 region is CASSLWLAVSYEQYV. The CDR3 coding sequence is TGTGCCAGCAGCTTGTGGCTAGCGGTGTCCTACGAGCAGTACGTC. The chain uses TRBV5-6 and TRBJ2-7; 7 bases align to TRBD2. Per germline, CDR1 SGHDT and CDR2 YYEEEE. V lost 1 base to trimming and J lost 1 base; unmatched junction nucleotides: 5. CDR3 length: 15 amino acids.